The rows below give T cell receptor beta chains drawn from one sample of a study of blood T cell repertoires in COVID-19. Produced via immunoSEQ multiplex PCR; TCRdb's table is partial and in-frame only. Among more than 200,000 clones listed, around 89% were seen once. The sample comprised PBMCs or T cells enriched from blood (not recorded which). The receptors here all came from a woman aged 25 to 39 who had recovered from COVID-19. Both conserved end residues are part of each CDR3. The D gene is left open where the match is weak. Some rows mark clone size as missing; the rest say once, few, many or name a class of expanded clone.

.,TRBJ2-5,.,TRBV7-2,TGTGCCAGCAGCCCCGGACTCCCGGGGGCCCAGTACTTC,CASSPGLPGAQYF
.,TRBJ2-7,TRBD2,TRBV9,TGTGCCAGCAGCGTAGGCGGCGGCACTAGCGGGAACGAGCAGTACTTC,CASSVGGGTSGNEQYF
.,TRBJ2-1,.,TRBV19,TGTGCCAGTCGATTAGGGGCAGGAGTCTACAATGAGCAGTTCTTC,CASRLGAGVYNEQFF
.,TRBJ2-1,.,TRBV5-1,TGCGCCAGCAGCCCGACGACTGGAACGGGAAATGAGCAGTTCTTC,CASSPTTGTGNEQFF
.,TRBJ1-1,.,TRBV30,TGTGCCTGGAGTCGGGGGAGGACCGTGAACACTGAAGCTTTCTTT,CAWSRGRTVNTEAFF
.,TRBJ1-5,TRBD1,TRBV27,TGTGCCAGCAGTTTGAAGGGGGCAGGGCAGCCCCAGCATTTT,CASSLKGAGQPQHF
.,TRBJ1-5,TRBD1,TRBV7-9,TGTGCCAGCAGCTTACAGGGGGCGAAAGGCAATCAGCCCCAGCATTTT,CASSLQGAKGNQPQHF
.,TRBJ2-2,TRBD1,TRBV28,TGTGCCAGCAGGCGAGGGGACAGATCGAACACCGGGGAGCTGTTTTTT,CASRRGDRSNTGELFF
once,TRBJ1-2,.,TRBV9,TGTGCCAGCACCCCGGGCGGGGGTGGTGAGGGTGGCTACACCTTC,CASTPGGGGEGGYTF
.,TRBJ2-7,.,TRBV3-1/TRBV3-2,TGTGCCAGCAGCCCCCCCCTTACAGGTCGTTCTTACGAGCAGTACTTC,CASSPPLTGRSYEQYF
.,TRBJ1-1,TRBD1,TRBV19,TGTGCCAGTAGCACAGGGGACAGGCTATCGGTTACTGAAGCTTTCTTT,CASSTGDRLSVTEAFF
.,TRBJ2-7,TRBD2,TRBV5-4,TGTGCCAGCAGCTCTAGCGGGAGCCCCTACGAGCAGTACTTC,CASSSSGSPYEQYF
.,TRBJ1-1,.,TRBV29-1,TGCAGCTTCCTCGCTGGGACTGGGAACACTGAAGCTTTCTTT,CSFLAGTGNTEAFF
.,TRBJ2-1,.,TRBV6-4,TGTGCCAGCAGTGGAGAAGGAGGGGAGCAGTTCTTC,CASSGEGGEQFF
.,TRBJ2-5,.,TRBV11-2,TGTGCCAGCAGCTTGGGGCAGGGGCTCGCCGTGACCCAGTACTTC,CASSLGQGLAVTQYF
.,TRBJ1-3,.,TRBV12-3/TRBV12-4,TGTGCCAGCAGGGCAAGCGCCTCCATATATTTT,CASRASASIYF
.,TRBJ1-2,.,TRBV15,TGTGCCACCAGCAGAGATCAAGGGGTTAAGGTCGTCTATGGCTACACCTTC,CATSRDQGVKVVYGYTF
once,TRBJ2-1,.,TRBV5-6,TGTGCCAGCAGCCCAGACAGGGGACTATACAATGAGCAGTTCTTC,CASSPDRGLYNEQFF
.,TRBJ1-4,.,TRBV19,TGTGCCAGTAGGGGTGGAGGCACTAATGAAAAACTGTTTTTT,CASRGGGTNEKLFF
.,TRBJ1-5,TRBD1,TRBV7-9,TGTGCCAGCAGCTTCACCGGGACAGGGGGCGCGATAGAAGGAAGACCCCAGCATTTT,CASSFTGTGGAIEGRPQHF
.,TRBJ1-2,TRBD1,TRBV3-1/TRBV3-2,TGTGCCAGCACAGGGGGAAACTATGGCTACACCTTC,CASTGGNYGYTF
.,TRBJ1-1,.,TRBV4-2,TGTGCCAGCAGCCTAATCCGGGAGACTGAAGCTTTCTTT,CASSLIRETEAFF